The 27 T cell receptor beta chains below all came from one sample that was sequenced in a study of blood T cell repertoires in COVID-19. Repertoires were generated with immunoSEQ multiplex PCR, while TCRdb's copy carries only in-frame clones and drops some. The table lists about 64,000 clones, about 80% of them singletons. The sequenced sample was peripheral blood. These receptors originate from a man in his sixties with COVID-19, enrolled during active disease.

This chain connects TRBV14 to TRBJ2-7; weak D call: TRBD1 (6 bases). Per the germline V gene, CDR1 is SGHDN and CDR2 is FVKESK. Trimming left V 1 base short and J 5 bases short, with 12 bases between. The length of the CDR3 is 14 residues. The CDR3 here is CASSQGPGVDEQYF. The CDR3 bases are TGTGCCAGCAGCCAAGGGCCAGGGGTGGACGAGCAGTACTTC.

The count of this clone is one. V usage is TRBV28 and J usage is TRBJ1-4, with unresolved D. The V and J ends lost 5 bases and 8 bases respectively, with 18 bases between them. The germline V gene has CDR1 MDHEN and CDR2 SYDVKM. CDR3 length: 15 residues. The CDR3 sequence: CASSTHSSNEEKLFF. As DNA, the CDR3 is TGTGCCAGCAGTACCCACAGCTCTAATGAGGAAAAACTGTTTTTT.

This chain joins TRBV7-9 and TRBJ2-7, with 10 bases that match TRBD2. Looked up from germline, CDR1 is SEHNR and CDR2 is FQNEAQ (reference sequence). This CDR3 region has 15 residues. V shed 5 bases, J shed 0 bases, and the junction held 4 bases outside the gene matches. This CDR3 reads CASSPSGGYSYEQYF. Written as DNA, the CDR3 is TGTGCCAGCAGCCCTAGCGGGGGTTACTCCTACGAGCAGTACTTC.

CDR3: CAWSGGQPQHF. DNA of the CDR3: TGTGCCTGGAGCGGAGGTCAGCCCCAGCATTTT. V and J are TRBV30 and TRBJ1-5; D remains ambiguous. Per germline, CDR1 GTSNPN and CDR2 SVGIG (reference sequence). Trimming stripped 3 bases from V and 6 bases from J, with 6 bases between. CDR3 length: 11 residues.

The chain uses TRBV6-5 and TRBJ1-2; TRBD1 matches at 7 bases. The CDR3 contains 15 residues. Germline V gene lookup returns CDR1 MNHEY and CDR2 SVGAGI. The J segment lost 1 base and the V segment lost 5 bases, leaving 7 bases of the junction unmatched. CDR3 DNA sequence: TGTGCCAGCAGTCACCGGGGACAGCTTAACTATGGCTACACCTTC. Translating it yields CASSHRGQLNYGYTF.

A few counts support this clone. V is TRBV19 and J is TRBJ2-7; 8 bases agree with TRBD1. There are 16 residues in the CDR3. J gave up 4 bases and V 4 bases, and 12 bases lay outside the gene matches. The germline V gene has CDR1 LNHDA and CDR2 SQIVND (reference sequence). CDR3: CASSTRQGRFKYEQYF. CDR3 DNA: TGTGCCAGTAGTACCCGACAGGGGAGGTTTAAGTACGAGCAGTACTTC. Together with reference TRBV19 and TRBJ2-7, the CDR3 gives the full variable domain: DGGITQSPKYLFRKEGQNVTLSCEQNLNHDAMYWYRQDPGQGLRLIYYSQIVNDFQKGDIAEGYSVSREKKESFPLTVTSAQKNPTAFYLCASSTRQGRFKYEQYFGPGTRLTVT.

Sample share makes this clone medium-sized. This chain uses TRBV18 with TRBJ1-1; no firm D call. V was clipped by 1 base and J by 11 bases, with 14 bases between them. Germline V gene lookup returns CDR1 KGHSH and CDR2 LQKENI. The CDR3 consists of 13 residues. CDR3 bases: TGTGCCAGCTCACCACTGGGAGTCCCTACCGCTTTCTTT. Translated, it gives CASSPLGVPTAFF.

This chain connects TRBV6-1 to TRBJ1-5; no reliable D call. CDR1 MNHNS and CDR2 SASEGT come from the germline V gene. Trimming removed 2 bases from V and 4 bases from J, with 15 bases in between. CDR3 length equals 16 residues. In DNA form, the CDR3 reads TGTGCCAGCAGTGAATTTATCCCCCCCTCGAATCAGCCCCAGCATTTT. Translation: CASSEFIPPSNQPQHF.

The count of this clone is one. The rearrangement uses TRBV4-1 and TRBJ2-5; no clear D. Trimming took off 0 bases at V and 0 bases at J, with 8 bases between the two ends. This CDR3 has 15 residues. Germline CDR1 and CDR2: MGHRA and YSYEKL. The CDR3 nucleotides read TGCGCCAGCAGCCAAGAAAGCCTGTACCAAGAGACCCAGTACTTC. This gives the protein CASSQESLYQETQYF.

The chain combines TRBV6-5 with TRBJ1-5, with a weak D call TRBD1 (6 bases). Trimming stripped 6 bases from V and 9 bases from J, with 15 bases between. This CDR3 spans 13 amino acids. Looked up from germline, CDR1 is MNHEY and CDR2 is SVGAGI. The CDR3, as DNA: TGTGCCAGCAGATTGACGCTACAGGGGCCCCAGCATTTT. It encodes CASRLTLQGPQHF.

This chain's CDR3 is CASSEFAGRSYEQYF. Written as DNA, the CDR3 is TGTGCCAGCAGTGAATTTGCAGGGAGGTCCTACGAGCAGTACTTC. This chain uses TRBV2 with TRBJ2-7, with D perhaps matching TRBD2 (6 bases). Germline loops: CDR1 SNHLY, CDR2 FYNNEI. V was pared by 2 bases and J by 1 base, with 12 bases between. The CDR3 covers 15 residues.

The chain uses TRBV9 and TRBJ2-5, with 7 bases that match TRBD2. The V and J ends lost 0 bases and 5 bases, in that order; junction bases with no gene match: 7. This CDR3 has 15 residues. Per the germline V gene, CDR1 is SGDLS and CDR2 is YYNGEE. The CDR3, as DNA: TGTGCCAGCAGCGTAGAGAGGGAGGGAGGGGAGACCCAGTACTTC. It specifies CASSVEREGGETQYF.

A few counts support this clone. The chain links TRBV2 to TRBJ1-6, with 8 positions matching TRBD1. With V trimmed by 4 bases and J by 5 bases, 7 bases remained unmatched. CDR3 length: 16 amino acids. Germline CDR1 SNHLY, CDR2 FYNNEI. The CDR3 loop is CASSVARTGNNSPLHF. The DNA for the CDR3 is TGTGCCAGCAGTGTTGCGCGGACAGGGAATAATTCACCCCTCCACTTT. The full variable domain, with the rest looked up from reference TRBV2 and TRBJ1-6, is EPEVTQTPSHQVTQMGQEVILRCVPISNHLYFYWYRQILGQKVEFLVSFYNNEISEKSEIFDDQFSVERPDGSNFTLKIRSTKLEDSAMYFCASSVARTGNNSPLHFGNGTRLTVT.

The rearrangement links TRBV29-1 to TRBJ2-1, with 8 bases matching TRBD2. Germline V gene lookup returns CDR1 SQVTM and CDR2 ANQGSEA. The CDR3 totals 12 residues. J gave up 7 bases and V 7 bases, and 6 bases lay outside the gene matches. DNA for the CDR3: TGCAGCGCAGCGGGAGTTCTGAATGAGCAGTTCTTC. Translating gives CSAAGVLNEQFF.

This chain joins TRBV7-9 and TRBJ2-1; TRBD2 aligns across 7 bases. Germline loops: CDR1 SEHNR, CDR2 FQNEAQ (reference sequence). The junction had 7 bases not matched to a gene; V was cut back by 11 bases and J by 3 bases. This CDR3 has 13 residues. Here the CDR3 DNA reads TGTGCCGGCCTGCGGGGGTACTACAATGAGCAGTTCTTC. This encodes CAGLRGYYNEQFF.

CDR3 sequence: CASSVTSEQYF. The CDR3 DNA reads as TGTGCCAGCAGCGTGACTAGCGAGCAGTACTTC. This chain uses TRBV5-4 with TRBJ2-7; D is perhaps TRBD2 (6 bases). Trimming shortened V by 4 bases and J by 6 bases, and 8 bases separated the two germline ends. Looked up from germline, CDR1 is SGHNT and CDR2 is YYREEE (reference sequence). The CDR3 is made up of 11 amino acids.

The rearrangement joins TRBV28 to TRBJ2-7; D may be TRBD1 (6 bases). V dropped 8 bases and J dropped 2 bases, with 13 bases sitting between them. Germline assignment: CDR1 MDHEN and CDR2 SYDVKM. This CDR3 comprises 13 residues. CDR3 in DNA: TGTGCCAGCCTTGCCCGGGACACCTACGAGCAGTACTTC. It specifies CASLARDTYEQYF.

The chain combines TRBV11-2 with TRBJ2-7; possibly TRBD2 for D (6 bases). The CDR3 has 15 amino acids. Germline CDR1 and CDR2: SGHAT and FQNNGV. Trimming left V 2 bases short and J 6 bases short, with 17 bases between. CDR3: CASSLPGLMGGEQYF. CDR3 DNA: TGTGCCAGCAGCTTACCGGGTCTAATGGGAGGCGAGCAGTACTTC.

V is TRBV4-1 and J is TRBJ2-1; 10 bases are a match to TRBD2. V shed 2 bases, J shed 7 bases, and the junction held 5 bases outside the gene matches. The CDR3 has 15 residues. CDR1 is MGHRA and CDR2 is YSYEKL in the germline V gene. CDR3 loop: CASSQIAGGDNEQFF. CDR3 nucleotides: TGCGCCAGCAGCCAAATAGCGGGGGGAGATAATGAGCAGTTCTTC.

CDR3 sequence: CASSFTGANEKLFF. For the CDR3, the DNA is TGTGCCAGCAGCTTCACAGGGGCTAATGAAAAACTGTTTTTT. V is TRBV7-9 and J is TRBJ1-4, with TRBD1 matching over 7 bases. This CDR3 has 14 amino acids. Germline loops: CDR1 SEHNR, CDR2 FQNEAQ (reference sequence). The V gene end was trimmed by 3 bases and the J gene end by 3 bases; junction bases not matched to a gene: 1.

This clone was picked up one time. The chain recombines TRBV24-1 with TRBJ2-3, with 7 bases that match TRBD1. Germline V gene data show CDR1 as KGHDR and CDR2 as SFDVKD. This CDR3 region has 16 residues. The ends lost 1 base at V and 5 bases at J; junction bases unmatched: 8. The CDR3 reads CATSDLSDRSGDTQYF. In DNA, the CDR3 is TGTGCCACCAGTGATTTATCGGACAGGAGTGGAGATACGCAGTATTTT.

The V call is TRBV28, the J call TRBJ1-1; D gene ambiguous. Germline lookup yields CDR1 MDHEN and CDR2 SYDVKM. This CDR3 is built from 12 residues. Trimming pared 1 base from V and 8 bases from J, leaving 8 bases between. The CDR3 sequence: CASSLFGREAFF. The CDR3 DNA reads TGTGCCAGCAGTTTATTCGGCAGGGAAGCTTTCTTT.

The V and J genes are TRBV4-2 and TRBJ2-1, with 8 bases lining up with TRBD2. The J segment lost 5 bases and the V segment lost 1 base, leaving 16 bases of the junction unmatched. The CDR3 is 19 amino acids. Germline CDR1 and CDR2: LGHNA and YNFKEQ. The CDR3 region is CASSQVGSGTKLFNNEQFF. The CDR3 DNA is TGTGCCAGCAGCCAAGTAGGTAGCGGGACTAAACTTTTCAACAATGAGCAGTTCTTC.

The chain recombines TRBV5-1 with TRBJ2-3, with 10 bases fitting TRBD1. Germline V CDR1 and CDR2: SGHRS, YFSETQ. The V segment lost 4 bases and the J segment 4 bases; nucleotides outside the gene matches: 9. The CDR3 length is 16 residues. The DNA of the CDR3 is TGCGCCAGCAGCCGTTCGGGGACAGGGGTTCCAGATACGCAGTATTTT. This sequence encodes CASSRSGTGVPDTQYF. The whole variable domain, remainder taken from reference TRBV5-1 and TRBJ2-3, is KAGVTQTPRYLIKTRGQQVTLSCSPISGHRSVSWYQQTPGQGLQFLFEYFSETQRNKGNFPGRFSGRQFSNSRSEMNVSTLELGDSALYLCASSRSGTGVPDTQYFGPGTRLTVL.

The chain is built from TRBV7-2 and TRBJ1-6, with D hard to call. The CDR3 has 14 residues. Germline lookup yields CDR1 SGHTA and CDR2 FQGNSA. Trimming took off 3 bases at V and 2 bases at J, with 5 bases between the two ends. The CDR3 DNA is TGTGCCAGCAGCTTCCGGGCCTATAATTCACCCCTCCACTTT. This translates into CASSFRAYNSPLHF.

The table lists this clone with a few counts. The V call is TRBV21-1, the J call TRBJ1-5. TRBV21-1 is designated a pseudogene. This CDR3 comprises 11 residues. The CDR3 sequence: CALGGFQPQHF. Written as DNA, the CDR3 is TGTGCCCTCGGAGGGTTTCAGCCCCAGCATTTT.

The rearrangement links TRBV27 to TRBJ2-4, with D possibly TRBD1 on 7 matching bases. CDR1 is MNHEY, CDR2 SMNVEV, per germline (reference sequence). With 4 bases removed from V and 7 bases from J, the gap between germline ends came to 17 bases. This CDR3 contains 15 residues. This chain's CDR3 is CASSSTPGGKNIQYF. The DNA of the CDR3 is TGTGCCAGCAGTTCAACCCCAGGGGGGAAGAACATTCAGTACTTC.